This entry describes one TCR beta chain. Its binding antigen is unknown. The missing CDR3 end, 3 residues past where the read stops, is filled in from the germline J gene. The data belong to a study of T cell clonality in common variable immunodeficiency (dated by TCRdb to the mid-2010s). The study at large found these results: Healthy controls shared more TCRbeta clones with each other than CVID subjects shared among themselves (p < 0.0001). According to the authors, figuring out what caused the increased clonality in CVID would require sequencing the repertoires of T cell subpopulations. Differences among patients in the CVID cohort limited the correlations between repertoire features and clinical complications. Fewer deletions and N-nucleotide insertions were reportedly observed in CVID TCRbeta sequences, and highly modified clones with 13 or more V deletions were reportedly absent from CVID TCRbeta sequences. Increased TCRbeta clonality was found in CVID subjects compared with healthy controls (t-test p = 0.018), with the increase being most characteristic of about a third of subjects. Even though DNA input was equal, the average per sample came to about 81,820 unique sequences for controls compared with about 31,547 for CVID samples.

CDR1 and CDR2, looked up from the germline V gene (reference sequence), are GTSNPN and SVGIG. Including cysteine and phenylalanine, the CDR3 has 13 amino acids. Sequencing covers 30 bases of the CDR3, shown here with the frame starting at base 1. From V the trimming removes 2 bases and from J it removes 5 bases, while the gene matches leave 3 bases of the junction unaccounted for. Standard criteria, namely reduction of serum IgG, IgA and/or IgM below the normal range together with specific antibody deficiency, were applied for the diagnosis of CVID. A total of 44 subjects (about 15 female and about 29 male; age range roughly 9 to 70 years, mean age about 40) were included in the CVID group. Most of the CVID patients and most of the healthy controls were of Caucasian heritage. All CVID subjects had received replacement immunoglobulin therapy for at least one year at the time of study participation. At blood collection, none of the CVID subjects was ill or on immunomodulatory or immunosuppressive medication. Heparinized peripheral whole blood samples of about 5 to 8.5 ml were collected from each donor. Genomic DNA from adults with common variable immune deficiency (CVID) and from healthy adult controls was used for sequencing of TCRbeta CDR3 repertoires. Diluted blood was density-centrifuged over Hypaque 1077 or Ficoll-Paque to isolate peripheral blood mononuclear cells. Genomic DNA was obtained from unsorted mononuclear cells through either Qiagen column purification or a centrifugation-based method.

CVID samples and control samples contributed equivalent amounts of genomic DNA as sequencing input. For every sample, a 60 bp segment covering the rearranged TCRbeta CDR3 region was amplified and then sequenced. TCRbeta amplification used the immunoSEQ assay, a bias-corrected multiplex PCR with high-throughput sequencing. In the paper's pipeline: Every unique nucleotide sequence counted as a clone and was annotated with V, D and J genes, copy number and frequency. Sequences were labeled productive if in frame, and non-productive if out of frame or containing stop codons. As previously described, clonality was calculated on the basis of Shannon's entropy. The predicted amino acid sequences of productive clones were used to derive the mean CDR3 Kyte-Doolittle hydropathy. Using the R hclust function, scaled V gene usage was clustered hierarchically with Manhattan distance and complete linkage. Sharing of clones by CDR3 amino acid sequence was evaluated by resampling 12 repertoires per group over 100 rounds. The repertoires were searched for 70 published EBV-specific TCRbeta sequences and nearly 250 published CMV-specific TCRbeta sequences. After two CVID samples that produced fewer than 10,000 sequences were dropped from the analysis, 35 to 50 CVID repertoires remained. In its TCRdb copy, this immuneACCESS table keeps in-frame sequences only and misses some clones. Where compared with another copy, unresolved V genes explain less than half of these, and the others have no known cause. Clone size and V and J calls were adopted from that table, with D and trimming inferred from the DNA. The table records around 30,000 clones for this sample, and not one of them appears only once. The leading ten clones occupy 28% of the sample.

Sequenced input: peripheral blood mononuclear cells. This sequence was found in a human donor with common variable immunodeficiency. The chain was built from TRBV30 and TRBJ1-5, with 7 bases aligning to TRBD1. For the CDR3, the sequence is CAWSNRGDQPQHF. The CDR3 DNA, read in part, is TGTGCCTGGAGTAACAGGGGAGATCAGCCC.